This T cell receptor (beta chain) was observed in a study of cytomegalovirus exposure and HLA in healthy donors. Amplification used 60 Vbeta primers and 13 Jbeta primers. The repertoire was sequenced with immunoSEQ multiplex PCR; TCRdb's copy has only in-frame clones and lacks some. The sample has about 190,000 clones, over 70% seen once; the top ten hold approximately 1.7%. The source material was PBMCs. The sequence derives from a man in his forties in good health and CMV-seropositive.

CDR3 nucleotide sequence: TGCGCCAGCAGCTCAGCGACCGTGCTTGGAGCCGGGGCCAACGTCCTGACTTTC. Its protein product is CASSSATVLGAGANVLTF. The gene calls are TRBV5-1 and TRBJ2-6; no firm D call. Germline V CDR1 and CDR2: SGHRS, YFSETQ. The CDR3 is made up of 18 amino acids. Trimming shortened V by 3 bases and J by 4 bases, and 20 bases separated the two germline ends.